Given below is one TCR beta chain in context. Macro-dissection enriched premalignant or tumor cells before nucleic acid extraction. The sample comes from a study of immune evolution from preneoplasia to lung adenocarcinoma. The wider study: HLA loss of heterozygosity: around 6.5% AIS, about 15% MIA, over 30% ADC, none AAH.

The V segment lost 4 bases and the J segment 0 bases; nucleotides outside the gene matches: 8. The CDR3 has 16 amino acids. CDR1 MDHEN and CDR2 SYDVKM come from the germline V gene. Assay used: immunoSEQ multiplex PCR; TCRdb lists only in-frame clones, some missing. This table has 2,500 to 3,000 clones, about 88% appearing once. The clonotype was recovered from a person aged 70 to 79 with invasive lung adenocarcinoma. J is TRBJ2-7 and V is TRBV28, with 8 positions matching TRBD2. Sequencing input: FFPE invasive lung adenocarcinoma tissue. The CDR3 DNA reads TGTGCCAGCAGTTCACCGGGACTAGGCCGCTCCTACGAGCAGTACTTC. Protein: CASSSPGLGRSYEQYF.